This is a list of T cell receptor beta chains from one sample in a study of blood T cell repertoires in COVID-19. Method: immunoSEQ multiplex PCR; TCRdb's copy keeps in-frame clones and lacks some. The data hold about 360,000 clones, with around 84% observed a single time. The specimen sequenced was peripheral blood. Receptor source: a human donor in a cohort sampled during active COVID-19. Each CDR3 is given with its conserved first and last residue. A D gene is named only where the DNA matches it firmly. Expanded clones get a size class; other rows say once, few or many, or leave the size out.

abundance: NA
d_gene: TRBD1
v_gene: TRBV29-1
j_gene: TRBJ1-5
CDR3aa: CSVSDRGNQPQHF
CDR3nt: TGCAGCGTTTCGGACAGGGGGAATCAGCCCCAGCATTTT

abundance: NA
d_gene: TRBD2
v_gene: TRBV28
j_gene: TRBJ2-7
CDR3aa: CASSLWTSPTQYEQYF
CDR3nt: TGTGCCAGCAGTCTGTGGACTAGCCCGACCCAATACGAGCAGTACTTC

abundance: NA
d_gene: NA
v_gene: TRBV5-1
j_gene: TRBJ1-5
CDR3aa: CASHSGGQCTPVTSNQPQHF
CDR3nt: TGCGCCAGCCACTCTGGCGGGCAGTGCACCCCCGTAACCTCTAATCAGCCCCAGCATTTT

abundance: NA
d_gene: TRBD1
v_gene: TRBV4-1
j_gene: TRBJ1-1
CDR3aa: CASSQNPGQGSVAFF
CDR3nt: TGCGCCAGCAGCCAAAACCCGGGACAGGGTTCGGTGGCTTTCTTT

abundance: NA
d_gene: TRBD2
v_gene: TRBV28
j_gene: TRBJ2-7
CDR3aa: CASSPSGLFYEQYF
CDR3nt: TGTGCCAGCAGTCCTAGCGGGCTCTTCTACGAGCAGTACTTC

abundance: NA
d_gene: TRBD1
v_gene: TRBV4-1
j_gene: TRBJ1-1
CDR3aa: CASSQDLAGDRTEAFF
CDR3nt: TGCGCCAGCAGCCAAGATTTGGCAGGGGACAGAACTGAAGCTTTCTTT

abundance: NA
d_gene: TRBD2
v_gene: TRBV13
j_gene: TRBJ2-4
CDR3aa: CASSQAGGLRDIQYF
CDR3nt: TGTGCCAGCAGCCAAGCGGGGGGCCTTCGAGACATTCAGTACTTC

abundance: NA
d_gene: TRBD1
v_gene: TRBV28
j_gene: TRBJ2-7
CDR3aa: CASSFDRVADEQYF
CDR3nt: TGTGCCAGCAGTTTTGACAGGGTGGCCGACGAGCAGTACTTC

abundance: NA
d_gene: TRBD2
v_gene: TRBV11-2
j_gene: TRBJ2-1
CDR3aa: CASSFLAGVGAEQFF
CDR3nt: TGTGCCAGCAGCTTTCTGGCGGGAGTCGGTGCTGAGCAGTTCTTC

abundance: NA
d_gene: TRBD2
v_gene: TRBV3-1/TRBV3-2
j_gene: TRBJ2-4
CDR3aa: CASSPGEGGQYF
CDR3nt: TGTGCCAGCAGCCCCGGCGAGGGAGGGCAGTACTTC

abundance: NA
d_gene: NA
v_gene: TRBV3-1/TRBV3-2
j_gene: TRBJ2-7
CDR3aa: CASSQVLYEQYF
CDR3nt: TGTGCCAGCAGCCAAGTATTGTACGAGCAGTACTTC

abundance: few
d_gene: NA
v_gene: TRBV2
j_gene: TRBJ1-6
CDR3aa: CASSDDSSYNSPLHF
CDR3nt: TGTGCCAGCAGTGACGACAGCTCCTATAATTCACCCCTCCACTTT

abundance: NA
d_gene: NA
v_gene: TRBV4-2
j_gene: TRBJ2-1
CDR3aa: CASSQDQIAASYNEQFF
CDR3nt: TGTGCCAGCAGCCAAGATCAAATAGCGGCATCCTACAATGAGCAGTTCTTC

abundance: NA
d_gene: NA
v_gene: TRBV30
j_gene: TRBJ1-1
CDR3aa: CAWTTVRLWTEAFF
CDR3nt: TGTGCCTGGACCACGGTGCGGCTTTGGACTGAAGCTTTCTTT

abundance: NA
d_gene: NA
v_gene: TRBV28
j_gene: TRBJ1-1
CDR3aa: CASSLQWGAGTEAFF
CDR3nt: TGTGCCAGCAGTTTACAGTGGGGCGCGGGAACTGAAGCTTTCTTT

abundance: NA
d_gene: TRBD1
v_gene: TRBV5-1
j_gene: TRBJ2-7
CDR3aa: CASSPRTGGDEQYF
CDR3nt: TGCGCCAGCAGCCCCAGGACAGGGGGCGACGAGCAGTACTTC

abundance: NA
d_gene: NA
v_gene: TRBV14
j_gene: TRBJ2-2
CDR3aa: CASSRGLPNTGELFF
CDR3nt: TGTGCCAGCAGCCGGGGGCTTCCGAACACCGGGGAGCTGTTTTTT

abundance: NA
d_gene: TRBD2
v_gene: TRBV9
j_gene: TRBJ2-5
CDR3aa: CASSVGLAEEETQYF
CDR3nt: TGTGCCAGCAGCGTAGGACTAGCGGAGGAGGAGACCCAGTACTTC

abundance: once
d_gene: NA
v_gene: TRBV19
j_gene: TRBJ2-3
CDR3aa: CASSIDGTGLTPSTDAQYF
CDR3nt: TGTGCCAGTAGTATAGATGGAACGGGACTCACTCCTAGCACAGATGCGCAGTATTTT

abundance: NA
d_gene: TRBD1
v_gene: TRBV28
j_gene: TRBJ2-3
CDR3aa: CASSPRGRGQSDTQYF
CDR3nt: TGTGCCAGCAGCCCCCGGGGCAGGGGGCAGTCGGATACGCAGTATTTT

abundance: NA
d_gene: NA
v_gene: TRBV5-1
j_gene: TRBJ2-2
CDR3aa: CASSLSRSQGELFF
CDR3nt: TGCGCCAGCAGCTTGTCAAGGAGCCAGGGGGAGCTGTTTTTT

abundance: NA
d_gene: NA
v_gene: TRBV5-1
j_gene: TRBJ2-2
CDR3aa: CASSLDGQLTGELFF
CDR3nt: TGCGCCAGCAGCTTGGACGGACAGCTTACCGGGGAGCTGTTTTTT

abundance: NA
d_gene: NA
v_gene: TRBV20-1
j_gene: TRBJ2-1
CDR3aa: CSALGGNEQFF
CDR3nt: TGCAGTGCTCTAGGGGGCAATGAGCAGTTCTTC

abundance: NA
d_gene: NA
v_gene: TRBV5-1
j_gene: TRBJ1-2
CDR3aa: CASSPGGYGYTF
CDR3nt: TGCGCCAGCAGCCCTGGAGGCTATGGCTACACCTTC

abundance: NA
d_gene: TRBD2
v_gene: TRBV9
j_gene: TRBJ2-5
CDR3aa: CASSPGTSGVETQYF
CDR3nt: TGTGCCAGCAGCCCAGGGACTAGCGGAGTAGAGACCCAGTACTTC

abundance: NA
d_gene: NA
v_gene: TRBV7-9
j_gene: TRBJ1-4
CDR3aa: CASSLWASEKLFF
CDR3nt: TGTGCCAGCAGCTTATGGGCGTCCGAAAAACTGTTTTTT

abundance: NA
d_gene: NA
v_gene: TRBV3-1/TRBV3-2
j_gene: TRBJ2-5
CDR3aa: CASSQSLREETQYF
CDR3nt: TGTGCCAGCAGCCAAAGCCTTCGGGAAGAGACCCAGTACTTC

abundance: NA
d_gene: NA
v_gene: TRBV6-2/TRBV6-3
j_gene: TRBJ2-1
CDR3aa: CASSYPGSGDEQFF
CDR3nt: TGTGCCAGCAGTTACCCAGGGTCAGGGGATGAGCAGTTCTTC

abundance: NA
d_gene: TRBD2
v_gene: TRBV7-2
j_gene: TRBJ2-7
CDR3aa: CASSFGLAGYEQYF
CDR3nt: TGTGCCAGCAGCTTCGGACTAGCGGGGTACGAGCAGTACTTC

abundance: NA
d_gene: TRBD2
v_gene: TRBV7-2
j_gene: TRBJ2-1
CDR3aa: CASSLTTSGVGEQFF
CDR3nt: TGTGCCAGCAGCTTAACTACTAGCGGGGTTGGTGAGCAGTTCTTC

abundance: once
d_gene: NA
v_gene: TRBV19
j_gene: TRBJ2-7
CDR3aa: CASNWGGAENEQYF
CDR3nt: TGTGCCAGCAACTGGGGGGGCGCGGAGAACGAGCAGTACTTC

abundance: NA
d_gene: TRBD2
v_gene: TRBV6-2/TRBV6-3
j_gene: TRBJ2-5
CDR3aa: CASSYSAALSGRGGRETQYF
CDR3nt: TGTGCCAGCAGTTACTCGGCGGCACTCAGCGGGAGAGGGGGTAGGGAGACCCAGTACTTC

abundance: NA
d_gene: NA
v_gene: TRBV11-2
j_gene: TRBJ1-1
CDR3aa: CASSLPHSMNTEAFF
CDR3nt: TGTGCCAGCAGCCTCCCGCACTCCATGAACACTGAAGCTTTCTTT

abundance: NA
d_gene: TRBD1
v_gene: TRBV4-1
j_gene: TRBJ2-2
CDR3aa: CASSLTISGTGGTGELFF
CDR3nt: TGCGCCAGCAGCCTTACAATTTCCGGGACAGGGGGCACCGGGGAGCTGTTTTTT

abundance: NA
d_gene: TRBD1
v_gene: TRBV18
j_gene: TRBJ1-1
CDR3aa: CASSPWRQGPRGTEAFF
CDR3nt: TGTGCCAGCTCACCATGGAGACAGGGGCCTCGGGGCACTGAAGCTTTCTTT

abundance: NA
d_gene: NA
v_gene: TRBV29-1
j_gene: TRBJ1-2
CDR3aa: CSVEDRNANYGYTF
CDR3nt: TGCAGCGTTGAAGACAGGAATGCTAACTATGGCTACACCTTC

abundance: NA
d_gene: NA
v_gene: TRBV27
j_gene: TRBJ1-4
CDR3aa: CASSDLGATNEKLFF
CDR3nt: TGTGCCAGCAGTGACTTGGGTGCGACTAATGAAAAACTGTTTTTT

abundance: NA
d_gene: NA
v_gene: TRBV19
j_gene: TRBJ2-1
CDR3aa: CASRTGSYNEQFF
CDR3nt: TGTGCCAGCAGGACTGGGTCCTACAATGAGCAGTTCTTC

abundance: once
d_gene: NA
v_gene: TRBV9
j_gene: TRBJ1-4
CDR3aa: CASSRNPVGGTEKLFF
CDR3nt: TGTGCCAGCAGCCGAAATCCGGTGGGGGGGACGGAAAAACTGTTTTTT

abundance: NA
d_gene: TRBD2
v_gene: TRBV6-6
j_gene: TRBJ2-1
CDR3aa: CASSQQGPGGADEQFF
CDR3nt: TGTGCCAGCAGCCAACAGGGTCCCGGGGGGGCCGATGAGCAGTTCTTC

abundance: NA
d_gene: TRBD2
v_gene: TRBV5-1
j_gene: TRBJ2-1
CDR3aa: CASSLMPSGRNNEQFF
CDR3nt: TGCGCCAGCAGCCTAATGCCTAGCGGGAGAAACAATGAGCAGTTCTTC

abundance: NA
d_gene: NA
v_gene: TRBV18
j_gene: TRBJ2-6
CDR3aa: CASSSPRGDHSGANVLTF
CDR3nt: TGTGCCAGCTCCTCCCCCAGGGGAGATCACTCTGGGGCCAACGTCCTGACTTTC

abundance: NA
d_gene: TRBD2
v_gene: TRBV9
j_gene: TRBJ2-2
CDR3aa: CASSVGLAGVNTGELFF
CDR3nt: TGTGCCAGCAGCGTAGGACTAGCGGGGGTGAACACCGGGGAGCTGTTTTTT

abundance: once
d_gene: TRBD2
v_gene: TRBV5-1
j_gene: TRBJ2-3
CDR3aa: CASSSGLAGGPADTQYF
CDR3nt: TGCGCCAGCAGCTCGGGACTAGCGGGGGGGCCGGCAGATACGCAGTATTTT

abundance: NA
d_gene: TRBD1
v_gene: TRBV2
j_gene: TRBJ2-3
CDR3aa: CASSVDREFSDTQYF
CDR3nt: TGTGCCAGCAGCGTCGACAGGGAATTCTCAGATACGCAGTATTTT

abundance: NA
d_gene: NA
v_gene: TRBV7-2
j_gene: TRBJ1-3
CDR3aa: CASSLDSSGNTIYF
CDR3nt: TGTGCCAGCAGCTTAGACAGTTCTGGAAACACCATATATTTT

abundance: NA
d_gene: NA
v_gene: TRBV12-3/TRBV12-4
j_gene: TRBJ1-3
CDR3aa: CASSQNSGNTIYF
CDR3nt: TGTGCCAGCAGTCAGAACTCTGGAAACACCATATATTTT

abundance: NA
d_gene: NA
v_gene: TRBV10-3
j_gene: TRBJ1-2
CDR3aa: CAISGVEREVYGYTF
CDR3nt: TGTGCCATCAGCGGGGTTGAAAGGGAAGTTTATGGCTACACCTTC

abundance: NA
d_gene: TRBD1
v_gene: TRBV30
j_gene: TRBJ2-1
CDR3aa: CAWTGGRYEQFF
CDR3nt: TGTGCCTGGACAGGGGGCCGGTATGAGCAGTTCTTC

abundance: NA
d_gene: NA
v_gene: TRBV5-1
j_gene: TRBJ2-2
CDR3aa: CASSLEAGEGGELFF
CDR3nt: TGCGCCAGCAGCTTGGAGGCAGGTGAAGGCGGGGAGCTGTTTTTT